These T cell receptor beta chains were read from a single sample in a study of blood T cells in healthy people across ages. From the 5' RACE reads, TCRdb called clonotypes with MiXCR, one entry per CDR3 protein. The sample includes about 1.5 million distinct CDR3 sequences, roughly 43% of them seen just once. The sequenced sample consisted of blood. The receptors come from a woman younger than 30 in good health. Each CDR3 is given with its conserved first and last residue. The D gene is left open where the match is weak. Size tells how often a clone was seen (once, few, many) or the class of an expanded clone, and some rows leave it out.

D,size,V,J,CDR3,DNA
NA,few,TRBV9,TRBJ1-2,CASTPFTF,TGTGCCAGCACTCCTTTCACCTTC
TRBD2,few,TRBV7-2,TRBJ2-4,CASSTYSGGGRNIQYF,TGTGCCAGCAGCACCTATAGCGGGGGGGGCAGAAACATTCAGTACTTC
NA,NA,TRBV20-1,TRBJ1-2,CSARSFEQTHNYGYTF,TGCAGTGCTAGATCCTTCGAACAGACACATAACTATGGCTACACCTTC
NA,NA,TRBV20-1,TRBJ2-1,CSAGNRVYEQFF,TGCAGTGCTGGAAACAGGGTATATGAGCAGTTCTTC
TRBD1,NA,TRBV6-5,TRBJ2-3,CASTQGASTDTQYF,TGTGCCAGCACTCAGGGGGCGAGCACAGATACGCAGTATTTT
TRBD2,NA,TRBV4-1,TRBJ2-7,CASSPWGEGNAEQYF,TGCGCCAGCAGCCCGTGGGGGGAGGGAAATGCAGAGCAGTACTTC
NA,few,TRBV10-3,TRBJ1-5,CAISDPAMVNQPQHF,TGTGCCATCAGTGATCCGGCGATGGTCAATCAGCCCCAGCATTTT
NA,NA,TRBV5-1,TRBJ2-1,CTSSFTQRSYNEQFF,TGCACCAGCAGCTTCACACAGCGGTCATACAATGAGCAGTTCTTC
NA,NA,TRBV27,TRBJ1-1,CASSTIGGSLAFF,TGTGCCAGCAGTACAATCGGAGGGAGCCTGGCTTTCTTT
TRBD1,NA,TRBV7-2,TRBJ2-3,CASSPRTGPNTDTQYF,TGTGCCAGCAGCCCCCGGACAGGGCCGAACACAGATACGCAGTATTTT
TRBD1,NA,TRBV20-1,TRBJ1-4,CSASSRGHTNEKLFF,TGCAGTGCTAGTAGCAGGGGGCATACTAATGAAAAACTGTTTTTT
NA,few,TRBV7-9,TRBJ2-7,CASSWTGQFRSYEQYF,TGTGCCAGCAGCTGGACCGGACAGTTTCGCTCCTACGAGCAGTACTTC
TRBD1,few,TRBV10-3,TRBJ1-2,CAISESQGYGYTF,TGTGCCATCAGTGAGTCACAGGGGTATGGCTACACCTTC
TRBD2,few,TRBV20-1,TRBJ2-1,CSAREATSGRAEQFF,TGCAGTGCTAGAGAGGCCACTAGCGGGAGGGCTGAGCAGTTCTTC
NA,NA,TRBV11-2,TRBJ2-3,CASSLYSADEQDAQYF,TGTGCCAGCAGCTTATATTCAGCGGATGAGCAGGATGCGCAGTATTTT
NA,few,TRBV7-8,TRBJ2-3,CASSTPHSTDTQYF,TGTGCCAGCAGCACCCCTCACAGCACAGATACGCAGTATTTT
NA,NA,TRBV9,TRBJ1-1,CASTLVGVPGLLAEAFF,TGTGCCAGCACCTTAGTTGGGGTGCCAGGACTACTGGCGGAAGCTTTCTTT
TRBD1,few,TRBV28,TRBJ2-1,CAHRGQGTYPEQFF,TGTGCTCATAGGGGGCAGGGGACCTACCCTGAGCAGTTCTTC
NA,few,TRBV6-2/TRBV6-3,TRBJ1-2,CASSPWRSLSVEGYTF,TGTGCCAGCAGCCCCTGGAGAAGTCTCTCCGTGGAGGGCTACACCTTC
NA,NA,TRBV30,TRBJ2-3,CAWSAPRAGRTDTQYF,TGTGCCTGGAGTGCCCCGCGGGCAGGGCGCACAGATACGCAGTATTTT
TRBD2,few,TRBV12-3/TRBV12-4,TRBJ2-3,CASSPRTSGRGPDTQYF,TGTGCCAGCAGCCCTCGGACTAGCGGGAGGGGACCAGATACGCAGTATTTT
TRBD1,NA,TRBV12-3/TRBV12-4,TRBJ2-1,CASSDASLRGSNEQFF,TGTGCCAGCAGTGATGCGAGCCTCAGGGGGAGTAATGAGCAGTTCTTC
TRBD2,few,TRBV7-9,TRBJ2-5,CASSFNGAGAQETQYF,TGTGCCAGCAGCTTTAACGGAGCGGGGGCGCAAGAGACCCAGTACTTC
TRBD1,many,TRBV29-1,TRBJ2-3,CSGADRGSTDTQYF,TGCAGCGGGGCGGACAGGGGTAGCACAGATACGCAGTATTTT
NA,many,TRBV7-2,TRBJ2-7,CASSLVSYEQYF,TGTGCCAGCAGCTTAGTCTCCTACGAGCAGTACTTC
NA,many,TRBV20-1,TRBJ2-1,CSARDQRGHTGEQFF,TGCAGTGCTAGAGATCAGAGGGGCCATACGGGTGAGCAGTTCTTC
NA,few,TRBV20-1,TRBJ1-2,CSVRSRLGYGYTF,TGCAGTGTCAGGTCCAGGTTAGGCTATGGCTACACCTTC
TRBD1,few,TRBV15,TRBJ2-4,CATSRVSTGGDIQYF,TGTGCCACCAGCAGAGTTTCAACAGGGGGAGACATTCAGTACTTC
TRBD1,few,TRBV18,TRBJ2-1,CASSPSGTGTSNEQFF,TGTGCCAGCTCACCATCCGGGACAGGGACGAGTAATGAGCAGTTCTTC
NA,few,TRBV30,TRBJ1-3,CAWSQGRSGNTIYF,TGTGCCTGGAGCCAGGGACGTTCTGGAAACACCATATATTTT
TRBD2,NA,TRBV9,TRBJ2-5,CASSVGVRGAQETQYF,TGTGCCAGCAGCGTAGGAGTGCGGGGGGCCCAAGAGACCCAGTACTTC
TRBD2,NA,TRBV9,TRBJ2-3,CASSAIQSGGDTDTQYF,TGTGCCAGCAGCGCCATTCAAAGCGGGGGGGACACAGATACGCAGTATTTT
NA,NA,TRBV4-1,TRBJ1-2,CASSLLHVGAVYGYTF,TGCGCCAGCAGCCTTCTTCATGTAGGGGCGGTCTATGGCTACACCTTC
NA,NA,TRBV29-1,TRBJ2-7,CSVAPGQPVEQYF,TGCAGCGTTGCCCCCGGACAACCGGTAGAGCAGTACTTC
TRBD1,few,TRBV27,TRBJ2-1,CASSVQGAVYEQFF,TGTGCCAGCAGTGTACAGGGGGCGGTCTATGAGCAGTTCTTC